The entry that follows covers one TCR beta chain sequence. The entry originates in a study of blood T cells in healthy people across ages. Germline V gives CDR1 MDHEN, CDR2 SYDVKM. Unmatched junction bases numbered 6, after V lost 7 bases and J lost 3 bases. This CDR3 region has 13 residues. Primers used in a second PCR of roughly 6 to 12 cycles were a sample-barcoded 5' primer and a J-beta primer mix. A single record per CDR3 protein comes from TCRdb applying MiXCR to the 5' RACE reads. Of about 1.8 million distinct CDR3 sequences in the sample, roughly 50% were seen once. This clonotype was sampled from a woman aged 40 to 50 in good health. The sequencing sample was made of blood. V is TRBV28 and J is TRBJ2-7, with 7 bases aligning to TRBD1. CDR3 DNA: TGTGCCAGCACGGGACAGTCCCTCTACGAGCAGTACTTC. This gives the protein CASTGQSLYEQYF.